Below are 19 T cell receptor beta chains sequenced from a single sample in a study of shared clonotypes between healthy human individuals. Sequencing was performed with immunoSEQ multiplex PCR; in TCRdb, only in-frame clones are kept and a portion is missing. Seen here are about 990,000 clones, 78% observed once, and the top ten hold 0.5% to 0.65%. The sequencing input was memory CD4+ T cells from PBMCs. As to subset: CD45RA-negative fraction. The receptors originated from a man aged 18 to 29 in good health. Some clones in this sample may be carry-over from other donors' samples.

This chain uses TRBV15 with TRBJ2-1; 10 positions agree with TRBD2. Germline V lookup: CDR1 LNHNV, CDR2 YYDKDF (reference sequence). V shed 8 bases and J 0 bases; nucleotides not matched to a gene: 13. There are 18 residues in the CDR3. This CDR3 reads CATEGLAGALSSYNEQFF. Written as DNA, the CDR3 is TGTGCCACCGAAGGGCTAGCGGGAGCGCTGAGCTCCTACAATGAGCAGTTCTTC.

The chain employs TRBV7-3 and TRBJ2-1, with 9 bases identical to TRBD2. J gave up 2 bases and V 5 bases, and 7 bases lay outside the gene matches. This CDR3 contains 16 residues. Germline lookup yields CDR1 SGHTA and CDR2 FQGTGA. In DNA form, the CDR3 reads TGTGCCAGCAGCCCGAGGCAGCGGGGGGCCTACAATGAGCAGTTCTTC. As protein: CASSPRQRGAYNEQFF.

The CDR3 region has the DNA TGTGCCAGCAGCTTAACGTTGTCAGGGGGAAGGCTGTACTTC. This gives the protein CASSLTLSGGRLYF. The chain couples TRBV7-3 to TRBJ2-5; 7 bases are shared with TRBD1. The CDR3 spans 14 residues. J lost 13 bases, V lost 0 bases, and 11 bases had no gene match. Germline-derived CDR1 and CDR2 are SGHTA and FQGTGA.

The rearrangement uses TRBV11-3 and TRBJ2-2, with D tentatively TRBD2 (5 bases). V lost 7 bases and J 5 bases, leaving 14 bases between the germline ends. The CDR3 has 14 residues. Germline assignment: CDR1 SGHNT and CDR2 YENEEA. The CDR3, as DNA: TGTGCCAGCACCCTCAGCGGAAGGACCGGGGAGCTGTTTTTT. Protein sequence: CASTLSGRTGELFF.

V and J are TRBV5-5 and TRBJ2-7, with no clear D. In germline, CDR1 is SGHKS, CDR2 YYEKEE (reference sequence). Trimming pared 5 bases from V and 2 bases from J, leaving 14 bases between. This CDR3 spans 14 amino acids. The CDR3 is CASRFNHGTYEQYF. The CDR3 region has the DNA TGTGCCAGCAGATTTAATCACGGAACCTACGAGCAGTACTTC.

In DNA, the CDR3 is TGTGCCAGCAGCTTAGGGCACAGTCGAACAAGCAATGAGCAGTTCTTC. Its translation: CASSLGHSRTSNEQFF. This sequence joins TRBV7-8 and TRBJ2-1; D uncertain. The CDR3 covers 16 residues. CDR1 and CDR2 (germline): SGHVS, FQNEAQ. Trimming shortened V by 1 base and J by 6 bases, and 16 bases separated the two germline ends.

The CDR3 sequence is CASSFSGKNTGELFF. In DNA, the CDR3 is TGTGCCAGCAGTTTTAGCGGGAAGAACACCGGGGAGCTGTTTTTT. This chain joins TRBV2 and TRBJ2-2; the match to TRBD2 covers 8 bases. Germline lookup yields CDR1 SNHLY and CDR2 FYNNEI. Unmatched junction bases numbered 3, after V lost 5 bases and J lost 1 base. The CDR3 sequence is 15 residues long.

Ten or more counts support this clone. V gene TRBV20-1 combines with J gene TRBJ2-1; the D is unclear. V lost 4 bases and J lost 9, with 10 bases in between. In germline, CDR1 is DFQATT, CDR2 SNEGSKA (reference sequence). The CDR3 totals 11 residues. The CDR3 DNA reads as TGCAGTGCTACCGAGAGAGGTGAGCAGTTCTTC. Protein: CSATERGEQFF.

The chain recombines TRBV28 with TRBJ2-4, with TRBD1 as a possible D gene (6 bases). The CDR3 totals 13 residues. Trimming took off 0 bases at V and 6 bases at J, with 6 bases between the two ends. Germline-derived CDR1 and CDR2 are MDHEN and SYDVKM. The CDR3 sequence: CASSLWDRNIQYF. For the CDR3, the DNA is TGTGCCAGCAGTTTATGGGACAGAAACATTCAGTACTTC.

The chain uses TRBV7-6 and TRBJ2-3; TRBD2 agrees at 8 bases. V shed 3 bases, J shed 2 bases, and the junction held 1 base outside the gene matches. This CDR3 has 14 amino acids. Germline CDR1 SGHVS, CDR2 FNYEAQ. The CDR3 loop is CASSLRGATDTQYF. The CDR3 nucleotides read TGTGCCAGCAGCTTGCGGGGGGCCACAGATACGCAGTATTTT.

At least ten counts were recorded for this clone. This same CDR3 is encoded by further DNA sequences in the sample. The chain combines TRBV6-1 with TRBJ1-2; the match to TRBD1 covers 7 bases. Germline V lookup: CDR1 MNHNS, CDR2 SASEGT. The ends lost 2 bases at V and 5 bases at J; junction bases unmatched: 8. The CDR3 spans 15 residues. This chain's CDR3 is CASSEPSLTGYGYTF. Written as DNA, the CDR3 is TGTGCCAGCAGTGAACCCTCCCTGACAGGGTATGGCTACACCTTC.

The chain employs TRBV5-1 and TRBJ1-1, with D possibly matching TRBD1 (5 bases). Germline CDR1 is SGHRS and CDR2 is YFSETQ. Trimming shortened V by 3 bases and J by 0 bases, and 9 bases separated the two germline ends. The CDR3 runs to 14 residues. The CDR3 protein is CASSSKGMNTEAFF. DNA of the CDR3: TGCGCCAGCAGCTCGAAGGGGATGAACACTGAAGCTTTCTTT.

This clone appeared once. The same CDR3 arises from other DNA sequences in this sample as well. The genes are TRBV18 and TRBJ1-2; perhaps TRBD1 as D (6 bases). Trimming cost V 3 bases and J 2 bases, with 10 bases left between them. Per the germline V gene, CDR1 is KGHSH and CDR2 is LQKENI. The CDR3 is 14 residues long. The DNA of the CDR3 is TGTGCCAGCTCACCTCGGACAGTAAACTATGGCTACACCTTC. The encoded protein is CASSPRTVNYGYTF.

The table lists this clone with a few counts. This chain joins TRBV28 and TRBJ1-1, with D tentatively TRBD1 (5 bases). The CDR3 has 15 amino acids. Trimming removed 7 bases from V and 0 bases from J, with 15 bases in between. Germline CDR1 reads MDHEN; CDR2 reads SYDVKM. CDR3 amino acids: CASTIGGVMNTEAFF. The CDR3 DNA reads TGTGCCAGCACCATTGGGGGAGTCATGAACACTGAAGCTTTCTTT.

The chain carries TRBV27 and TRBJ2-7, with 8 bases aligning to TRBD2. The CDR3 consists of 18 residues. Germline lookup yields CDR1 MNHEY and CDR2 SMNVEV (reference sequence). Here the CDR3 reads CVPAIPPLREVHPYEQYF. Written as DNA, the CDR3 is TGTGTCCCAGCCATACCCCCTCTGCGGGAGGTCCACCCCTACGAGCAGTACTTC.

This clone was detected once. The chain recombines TRBV4-3 with TRBJ1-5; TRBD1 agrees at 7 bases. V was clipped by 2 bases and J by 5 bases; unmatched bases: 6. The CDR3 sequence is 15 residues long. Germline V lookup: CDR1 LGHNA, CDR2 YSLEER. The CDR3 region has the DNA TGCGCCAGCAGCCAACAACAGGGGAATCATCAGCCCCAGCATTTT. This encodes CASSQQQGNHQPQHF.

The chain has TRBV9 and TRBJ2-1, with D possibly being TRBD2 (5 bases). From germline, CDR1 is SGDLS and CDR2 YYNGEE. The CDR3 runs 15 residues. V was pared by 0 bases and J by 2 bases, with 9 bases between. CDR3 sequence: CASSVGAATYNEQFF. DNA of the CDR3: TGTGCCAGCAGCGTAGGAGCGGCTACCTACAATGAGCAGTTCTTC.

This clone was observed a few times. V and J are TRBV2 and TRBJ1-5, with 7 bases fitting TRBD1. CDR3 length: 13 amino acids. Germline V CDR1 and CDR2: SNHLY, FYNNEI. After removal of 7 bases from V and 7 bases from J, the junction contained 7 bases not matched to a gene. CDR3 sequence (DNA): TGTGCCAGCATGAGGGGACAGCGGCAGCCCCAGCATTTT. It yields the protein CASMRGQRQPQHF.

J is TRBJ2-7 and V is TRBV25-1; D is possibly TRBD1 or TRBD2 (6 bases each). The CDR3 contains 13 residues. From germline, CDR1 is MGHDK and CDR2 SYGVNS. V dropped 4 bases and J dropped 1 base, with 8 bases sitting between them. The CDR3, as DNA: TGTGCCAGCAGTGGGGGGGCTTCCTACGAGCAGTACTTC. This codes for CASSGGASYEQYF.